This T cell receptor beta chain was identified in a study of cytomegalovirus exposure and HLA in healthy donors. Study results and caveats: As immune exposure information, only CMV serostatus was available.

Remarks on this clone: The antigen remains undetermined.

The PCR had 60 Vbeta and 13 Jbeta primers. The assay was immunoSEQ multiplex PCR, and TCRdb's table has in-frame clones only and misses some. Of some 200,000 clones listed, 83% are singletons. The CDR3 is 15 residues long. The J segment lost 3 bases and the V segment lost 5 bases, leaving 6 bases of the junction unmatched. Germline V gives CDR1 SEHNR, CDR2 FQNEAQ (reference sequence). The rearrangement links TRBV7-9 to TRBJ2-7; the match to TRBD1 covers 11 bases. Sequenced input: PBMCs. This clonotype was sampled from a girl aged 10-17 years in good health and CMV-seronegative. The CDR3 is CASSNRDRGNYEQYF. The CDR3 nucleotides read TGTGCCAGCAGCAACCGGGACAGGGGGAACTACGAGCAGTACTTC.